The 14 T cell receptor beta chains below come from one sample, sequenced in a study of T cell responses to AZD1222 COVID-19 vaccine. The assay was immunoSEQ multiplex PCR, and TCRdb's table has in-frame clones only and misses some. Among over 130,000 clones listed, about nine tenths were seen once. Sequenced here: peripheral blood, sampled on day 0 of AZD1222 vaccination. These receptors originate from an adult in good health.

This chain uses TRBV27 with TRBJ2-1; 8 bases line up with TRBD2. There are 16 residues in the CDR3. V lost 4 bases, J lost 4 bases, and 9 bases stayed unmatched. Germline CDR1 reads MNHEY; CDR2 reads SMNVEV (reference sequence). The CDR3 here is CASSSRQRGRYNEQFF. The DNA for the CDR3 is TGTGCCAGCAGTTCTCGCCAGCGGGGGAGATACAATGAGCAGTTCTTC.

The J gene is TRBJ1-2, the V gene TRBV2, with TRBD1 identical over 10 bases. The junction had 3 bases not matched to a gene; V was cut back by 4 bases and J by 4 bases. The length of the CDR3 is 14 residues. The germline V gene has CDR1 SNHLY and CDR2 FYNNEI. The CDR3 region has the DNA TGTGCCAGCAGTGGGACAGGGGGACCCTATGGCTACACCTTC. This codes for CASSGTGGPYGYTF.

This clone was seen only once. V is TRBV7-6 and J is TRBJ2-5; 9 bases match TRBD1. The germline V gene has CDR1 SGHVS and CDR2 FNYEAQ. V gave up 5 bases and J gave up 1 base; unmatched junction bases: 8. CDR3 length: 16 residues. CDR3 in amino acids: CASSLGQGGFQETQYF. The DNA of the CDR3 is TGTGCCAGCAGCCTGGGACAGGGTGGGTTCCAAGAGACCCAGTACTTC.

This CDR3 is CASSLRDRGYQETQYF. The CDR3 DNA is TGTGCCAGCAGCCTCCGGGACAGGGGTTATCAAGAGACCCAGTACTTC. V gene TRBV3-1 (or the pseudogene TRBV3-2) combines with J gene TRBJ2-5, with TRBD1 matching over 10 bases. Germline trimming cut 4 bases from V and 2 bases from J; bases unmatched to any gene: 7. Germline V gene lookup returns CDR1 LGHDT and CDR2 YNNKEL (reference sequence). The CDR3 has 16 residues.

The chain is built from TRBV9 and TRBJ1-2, with D unresolved. The germline CDR1 and CDR2 sequences are SGDLS and YYNGEE. The germline V and J ends were trimmed by 0 bases and 3 bases, with 0 bases remaining between them. The CDR3 loop spans 11 amino acids. CDR3 region: CASSVDYGYTF. CDR3 DNA sequence: TGTGCCAGCAGCGTAGACTATGGCTACACCTTC. The variable domain in full, completed from reference TRBV9 and TRBJ1-2, reads DSGVTQTPKHLITATGQRVTLRCSPRSGDLSVYWYQQSLDQGLQFLIQYYNGEERAKGNILERFSAQQFPDLHSELNLSSLELGDSALYFCASSVDYGYTFGSGTRLTVV.

This clone appeared a single time. The chain links TRBV12-3 or TRBV12-4 to TRBJ1-2; possibly TRBD1 for D (5 bases). Between the trimmed V and J ends, which lost 6 bases and 8 bases, there was a span of 13 bases. The CDR3 has 12 amino acids. The CDR3 protein is CASSIWGEGYTF. The CDR3 bases are TGTGCCAGCAGCATCTGGGGGGAAGGCTACACCTTC.

The rearrangement joins TRBV5-6 to TRBJ2-7; the D gene could be TRBD1 or TRBD2 (5 bases each). In germline, CDR1 is SGHDT, CDR2 YYEEEE. V gave up 2 bases and J gave up 0 bases, with 12 bases separating them. CDR3 size: 15 residues. CDR3 amino acids: CASSFRDGISYEQYF. The CDR3 bases are TGTGCCAGCAGCTTCCGGGACGGCATCTCCTACGAGCAGTACTTC.

The J gene is TRBJ1-2, the V gene TRBV13; tentatively, D is TRBD1 (5 bases). Germline V gives CDR1 PRHDT, CDR2 FYEKMQ (reference sequence). Trimming left V 0 bases short and J 1 base short, with 6 bases between. This CDR3 is 14 amino acids long. The CDR3: CASSLGGGNYGYTF. In DNA, the CDR3 is TGTGCCAGCAGCTTAGGCGGGGGTAACTATGGCTACACCTTC.

The CDR3 is CASSKDPTSGSYEQYF. CDR3 DNA sequence: TGTGCCAGCAGCAAAGACCCCACTAGCGGCTCCTACGAGCAGTACTTC. This sequence joins TRBV21-1 and TRBJ2-7; TRBD2, the D gene given by the table, was not confirmed from the DNA. TRBV21-1 is classified as a pseudogene. This CDR3 is 16 amino acids long.

V and J are TRBV12-3 or TRBV12-4 and TRBJ1-2; D is unresolved. The CDR3 sequence is 13 residues long. Trimming took 1 base from V and 7 from J, leaving 10 bases between them. This CDR3 reads CASSLEGSGGYTF. The CDR3 nucleotides are TGTGCCAGCAGTTTAGAGGGATCAGGTGGCTACACCTTC.

In its sample, this clone was seen once. The V call is TRBV29-1, the J call TRBJ2-2; D is possibly TRBD1 (6 bases). Looked up from germline, CDR1 is SQVTM and CDR2 is ANQGSEA. The CDR3 is 12 amino acids. Between the trimmed V and J ends, which lost 6 bases and 6 bases, there was a span of 11 bases. Here the CDR3 reads CSVTGLSGELFF. For the CDR3, the DNA is TGCAGCGTAACAGGGCTTTCCGGGGAGCTGTTTTTT.

The chain is built from TRBV6-5 and TRBJ1-5, with a weak D call TRBD1 (5 bases). CDR1 is MNHEY, CDR2 SVGAGI, per germline. CDR3 length equals 14 residues. V was clipped by 7 bases and J by 15 bases, with 25 bases between them. In nucleotides, the CDR3 is TGTGCCAGCACCGAAAGGTCGGGGCCCGGGGTCGGGCATTTT. Its translation is CASTERSGPGVGHF.

The chain uses TRBV27 and TRBJ1-5, with D possibly TRBD1 on 6 matching bases. Trimming cost V 8 bases and J 4 bases, with 18 bases left between them. CDR1 is MNHEY, CDR2 SMNVEV, per germline (reference sequence). The CDR3 is made up of 15 amino acids. The CDR3 loop is CASGLTPGANQPQHF. CDR3 DNA: TGTGCCAGCGGGCTAACGCCAGGGGCAAATCAGCCCCAGCATTTT.

This rearrangement joins TRBV3-1 (or the pseudogene TRBV3-2) to TRBJ2-7; D remains ambiguous. This CDR3 has 14 residues. Germline CDR1 reads LGHDT; CDR2 reads YNNKEL (reference sequence). V was shortened by 0 bases and J by 2 bases, with 8 bases between the two germline ends. The CDR3 sequence is CASSQDRTTYEQYF. In DNA form, the CDR3 reads TGTGCCAGCAGCCAAGATAGGACCACCTACGAGCAGTACTTC.